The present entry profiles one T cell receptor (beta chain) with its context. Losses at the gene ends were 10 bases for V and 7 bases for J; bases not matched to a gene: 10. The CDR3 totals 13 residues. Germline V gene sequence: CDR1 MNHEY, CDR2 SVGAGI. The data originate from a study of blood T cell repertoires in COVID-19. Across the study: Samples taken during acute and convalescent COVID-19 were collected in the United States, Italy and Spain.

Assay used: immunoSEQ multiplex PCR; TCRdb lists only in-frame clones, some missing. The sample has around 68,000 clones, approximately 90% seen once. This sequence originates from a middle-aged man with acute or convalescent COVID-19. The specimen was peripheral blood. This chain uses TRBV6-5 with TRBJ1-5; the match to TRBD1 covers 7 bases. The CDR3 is CATSRQGGQPQHF. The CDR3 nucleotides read TGTGCCACCAGCCGACAGGGCGGCCAGCCCCAGCATTTT.